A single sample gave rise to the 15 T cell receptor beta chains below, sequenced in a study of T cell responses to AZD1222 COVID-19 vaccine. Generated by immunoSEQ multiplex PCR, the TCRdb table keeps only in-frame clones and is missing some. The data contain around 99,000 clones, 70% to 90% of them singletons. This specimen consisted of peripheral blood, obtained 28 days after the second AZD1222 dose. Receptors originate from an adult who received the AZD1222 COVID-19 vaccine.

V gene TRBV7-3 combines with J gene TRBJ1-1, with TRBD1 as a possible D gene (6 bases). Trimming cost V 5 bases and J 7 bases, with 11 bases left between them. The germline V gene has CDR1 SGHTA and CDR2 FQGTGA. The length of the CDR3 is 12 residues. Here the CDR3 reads CASSQGLGEAFF. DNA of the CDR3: TGTGCCAGCAGCCAGGGGCTGGGTGAAGCTTTCTTT. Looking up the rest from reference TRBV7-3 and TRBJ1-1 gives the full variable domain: GAGVSQTPSNKVTEKGKYVELRCDPISGHTALYWYRQSLGQGPEFLIYFQGTGAADDSGLPNDRFFAVRPEGSVSTLKIQRTERGDSAVYLCASSQGLGEAFFGQGTRLTVV.

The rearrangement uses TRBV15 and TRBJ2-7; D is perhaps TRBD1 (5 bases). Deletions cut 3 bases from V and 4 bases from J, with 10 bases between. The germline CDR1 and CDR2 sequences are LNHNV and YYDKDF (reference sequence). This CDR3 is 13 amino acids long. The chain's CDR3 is CATSSGHLYEQYF. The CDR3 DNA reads TGTGCCACCAGCAGTGGACATTTATACGAGCAGTACTTC. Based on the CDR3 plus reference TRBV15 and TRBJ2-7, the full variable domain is DAMVIQNPRYQVTQFGKPVTLSCSQTLNHNVMYWYQQKSSQAPKLLFHYYDKDFNNEADTPDNFQSRRPNTSFCFLDIRSPGLGDTAMYLCATSSGHLYEQYFGPGTRLTVT.

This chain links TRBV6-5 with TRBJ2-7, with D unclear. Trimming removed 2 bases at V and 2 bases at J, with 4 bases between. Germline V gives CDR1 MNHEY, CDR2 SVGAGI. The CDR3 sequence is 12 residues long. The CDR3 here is CASSYKAYEQYF. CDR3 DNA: TGTGCCAGCAGTTACAAGGCCTACGAGCAGTACTTC.

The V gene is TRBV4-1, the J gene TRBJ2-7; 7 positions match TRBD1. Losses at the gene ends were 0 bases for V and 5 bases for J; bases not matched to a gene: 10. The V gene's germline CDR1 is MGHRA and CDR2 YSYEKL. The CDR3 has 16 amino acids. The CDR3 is CASSQEPTGELNEQYF. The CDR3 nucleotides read TGCGCCAGCAGCCAAGAACCCACAGGGGAGCTCAACGAGCAGTACTTC.

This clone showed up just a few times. This CDR3 is CASRDWGDNTEAFF. As DNA, the CDR3 is TGTGCCAGTAGGGATTGGGGGGACAACACTGAAGCTTTCTTT. The chain employs TRBV19 and TRBJ1-1; D possibly corresponds to TRBD1 (5 bases). Germline loops: CDR1 LNHDA, CDR2 SQIVND (reference sequence). The CDR3 totals 14 residues. Deletions cut 6 bases from V and 2 bases from J, with 13 bases between.

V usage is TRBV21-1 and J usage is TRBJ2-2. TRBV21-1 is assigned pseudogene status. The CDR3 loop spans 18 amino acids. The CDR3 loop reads CASSKSGGRRDNTGELFF. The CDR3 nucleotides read TGTGCCAGCAGCAAATCGGGCGGACGTCGAGATAACACCGGGGAGCTGTTTTTT.

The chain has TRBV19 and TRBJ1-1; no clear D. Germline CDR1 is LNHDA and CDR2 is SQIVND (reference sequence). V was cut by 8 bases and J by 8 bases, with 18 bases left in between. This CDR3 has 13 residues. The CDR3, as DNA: TGTGCCAGTCGGAAAGACGGTCTCAAGGAAGCTTTCTTT. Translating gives CASRKDGLKEAFF.

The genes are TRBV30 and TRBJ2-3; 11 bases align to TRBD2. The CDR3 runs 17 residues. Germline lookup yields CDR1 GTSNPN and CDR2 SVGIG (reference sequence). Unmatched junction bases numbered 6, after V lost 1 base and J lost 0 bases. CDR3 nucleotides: TGTGCCTGGAGTGCCGAACCTAGCGGGAGGAGCACAGATACGCAGTATTTT. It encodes CAWSAEPSGRSTDTQYF.

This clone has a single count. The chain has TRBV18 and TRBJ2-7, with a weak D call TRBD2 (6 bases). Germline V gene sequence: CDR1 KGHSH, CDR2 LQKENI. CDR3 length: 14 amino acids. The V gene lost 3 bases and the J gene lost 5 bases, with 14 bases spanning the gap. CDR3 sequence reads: CASSPSLGGDEQYF. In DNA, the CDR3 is TGTGCCAGCTCACCGAGCCTAGGCGGGGACGAGCAGTACTTC.

CDR3 protein: CATSRGDSAAYEQYF. DNA of the CDR3: TGTGCCACCAGCAGAGGGGACAGTGCCGCCTACGAGCAGTACTTC. This chain connects TRBV15 to TRBJ2-7, with 7 positions matching TRBD1. CDR1 LNHNV and CDR2 YYDKDF come from the germline V gene (reference sequence). This CDR3 has 15 residues. The junction had 5 bases not matched to a gene; V was cut back by 1 base and J by 2 bases.

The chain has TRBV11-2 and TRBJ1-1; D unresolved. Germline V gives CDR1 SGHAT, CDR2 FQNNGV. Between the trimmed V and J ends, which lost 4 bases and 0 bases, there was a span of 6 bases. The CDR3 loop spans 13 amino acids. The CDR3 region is CASSSTLNTEAFF. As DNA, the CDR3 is TGTGCCAGCAGCTCAACATTGAACACTGAAGCTTTCTTT.

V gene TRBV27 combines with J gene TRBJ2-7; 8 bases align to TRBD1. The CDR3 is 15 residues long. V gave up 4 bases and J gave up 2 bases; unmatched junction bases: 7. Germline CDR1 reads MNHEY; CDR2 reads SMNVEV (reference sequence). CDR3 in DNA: TGTGCCAGCAGTTCTCCGGGACAGGTCGCCTACGAGCAGTACTTC. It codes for CASSSPGQVAYEQYF.

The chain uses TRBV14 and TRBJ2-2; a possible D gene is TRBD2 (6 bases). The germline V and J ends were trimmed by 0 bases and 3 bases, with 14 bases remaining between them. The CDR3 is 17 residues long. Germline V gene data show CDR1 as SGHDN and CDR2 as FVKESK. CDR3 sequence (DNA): TGTGCCAGCAGCCAAGAAGGAGGGTGGATGTACACCGGGGAGCTGTTTTTT. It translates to CASSQEGGWMYTGELFF.

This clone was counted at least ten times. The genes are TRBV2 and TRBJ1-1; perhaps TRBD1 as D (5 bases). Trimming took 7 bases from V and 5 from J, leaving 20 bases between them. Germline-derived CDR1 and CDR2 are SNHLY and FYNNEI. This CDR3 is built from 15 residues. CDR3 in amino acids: CASTERGAGGTEAFF. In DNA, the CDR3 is TGTGCCAGCACCGAAAGAGGGGCAGGCGGGACTGAAGCTTTCTTT.

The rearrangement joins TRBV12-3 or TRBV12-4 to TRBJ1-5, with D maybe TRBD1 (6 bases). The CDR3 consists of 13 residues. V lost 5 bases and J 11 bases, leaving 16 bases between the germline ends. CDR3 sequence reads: CASSHRDNLAQHF. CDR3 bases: TGTGCCAGCAGTCACAGGGATAACTTGGCCCAGCATTTT.